This note documents a single T cell receptor (beta chain) sequence. This clone showed up just a few times. Which antigen it targets is not known. No base qualities exist here, and no much larger clone lies one base off it. V was cut back by 10 bases and J by 6 bases, leaving a gap of 10 bases between them. From the cysteine up to the phenylalanine, the CDR3 has a length of 10 residues. The DNA shown is the 30-base CDR3, in frame from base 1. CDR1 and CDR2 are read off the germline V gene (reference sequence) as WNHNN and SYGVQD. This sample is part of a study of OX40 agonist ivuxolimab in advanced cancers. At the level of the whole study: Ivuxolimab was an agonistic, fully human IgG2 monoclonal antibody directed against OX40 (CD134), a costimulatory receptor. Intravenous ivuxolimab was administered to patients every 2 weeks at six dose levels: 0.01, 0.1, 0.3, 1.5, 3 and 10 mg/kg. Of the 50 to 55 dose-escalation patients, hepatocellular carcinoma was present in some 19, melanoma in roughly 15, renal cell carcinoma in 9 and head and neck cancer in 9. The dose-escalation cohort was roughly 83% male with a mean age of about 58 years, ranging from roughly 20 to 80. Prior anti-PD-1, anti-PD-L1 or anti-CTLA-4 therapy was permitted, and checkpoint inhibitors had been received by less than 45% of dose-escalation patients. Partial responses were achieved by three dose-escalation patients, of whom one had hepatocellular carcinoma and two had cutaneous melanoma. The purpose of peripheral TCRbeta sequencing was to test whether ivuxolimab changed TCR sequence diversity and led to clonal T-cell expansion. The paper covers the monotherapy dose-escalation part of the phase I ivuxolimab trial, which included N of about 56 patients. Results the study describes overall, beyond this receptor: Low levels of normalized T-cell clonal expansion were also seen in some patients who did not respond. Clonal expansion of both CD4+ and CD8+ blood T cells was observed from baseline to week 6 at doses 0.1 to 3.0 mg/kg. The antigen specificity of the peripheral T cells that underwent clonal expansion was not determined. After ivuxolimab, more expanded clones were found on average in CD8+ T cells than in CD4+ T cells. In the 0.1-3.0 mg/kg groups, partial responders had among the lowest normalized peripheral clonal expansion, particularly in CD8+ T cells.

The trial excluded patients who had a history of autoimmune disease or were on systemic immunosuppression. Peripheral blood for TCR sequencing was collected from all dose cohorts at baseline, on cycle 4 day 1, and on cycle 7 day 1. Samples came from an open-label, multicenter, first-in-human phase I dose-escalation trial of ivuxolimab. The trial enrolled adults with locally advanced or metastatic head and neck squamous cell, hepatocellular, melanoma or renal cell carcinoma. CD4+ and CD8+ T cells were sorted separately from peripheral blood before TCR sequencing. For sequencing of the TCRbeta CDR3 region, genomic DNA was extracted from the sorted cells. The immunoSEQ Assay was used for sequencing of TCRbeta CDR3 regions. Drawn from immuneACCESS, this table holds only the in-frame rearrangements with V and J called that TCRdb kept. Clones are partly lost; checked studies trace under half to an unresolved V gene and leave the rest unexplained. The sample yields about 93,000 clones; more than 85% were counted once. Of the sample, 2% to 3% falls within the top ten clones.

Sequenced here: CD4+ or CD8+ T cells sorted from blood, sampled in a trial of the OX40 agonist ivuxolimab. The sequence was collected from an adult with an advanced solid tumor such as melanoma, head and neck, liver or kidney cancer. The chain employs TRBV10-1 and TRBJ2-7; there is no confident call for the D gene. The CDR3 amino acid sequence is: CATSASEQYF. In nucleotides, the sequence is TGCGCCACCTCGGCATCCGAGCAGTACTTC.